In this sample, the clone carrying this T cell receptor beta chain turned up a few times. These data originate in a study of somatic mutations in cytotoxic T cells in rheumatoid arthritis. Across the whole study: Flow-sorting brought some V beta antibody-stained T-cell populations to nearly 100% purity, V beta1+ cells sequenced for TCRB among them.

Purity of the CD4+ and CD8+ cells, isolated by positive magnetic bead selection, was checked by flow cytometry. Per the authors' pipeline: Rarely, patient CD8+ clones larger than 1% corresponded to published virus-specific TCRB sequences. Repertoires were generated with immunoSEQ multiplex PCR, while TCRdb's copy carries only in-frame clones and drops some. V, J and clone size derive from that table, while D and trimming were established from the DNA sequence. This sample has approximately 15,000 clones; roughly 74% occur once, and the top ten carry 22%. The sequence was obtained from an adult with rheumatoid arthritis. What was sequenced was CD8+ T cells sorted from blood.

The CDR3 loop is CASSWGGLSPYEQYF. The CDR3 DNA reads as TGTGCCAGCAGTTGGGGGGGTTTGAGTCCCTACGAGCAGTACTTC. This chain links TRBV27 with TRBJ2-7; 7 bases are shared with TRBD2. Trimming removed 4 bases from V and 2 bases from J; junction bases left unmatched: 8. The CDR3 loop spans 15 amino acids. In germline, CDR1 is MNHEY, CDR2 SMNVEV (reference sequence).